This T cell receptor beta chain was recovered during a study of OX40 agonist ivuxolimab in advanced cancers. Study in general: The eligibility criteria allowed prior anti-PD-1, anti-PD-L1 or anti-CTLA-4 therapy, and around 38% had some.

Germline CDR1 and CDR2: WNHNN and SYGVQD (reference sequence). The CDR3 runs 14 residues. V trimming: 5 bases; J trimming: 5 bases; junction bases outside the gene matches: 8. Generated by immunoSEQ multiplex PCR, the TCRdb table keeps only in-frame clones and is missing some. Of under 150,000 clones listed, more than 80% are singletons. This specimen consisted of CD4+ or CD8+ T cells sorted from blood, obtained in a trial of the OX40 agonist ivuxolimab. J is TRBJ2-7 and V is TRBV10-1, with 8 bases aligning to TRBD1. The TCR sequence derives from an adult with an advanced solid tumor such as melanoma, head and neck, liver or kidney cancer. The CDR3: CASSPGQGNDEQYF. DNA of the CDR3: TGCGCCAGCAGTCCCGGACAGGGCAACGACGAGCAGTACTTC.